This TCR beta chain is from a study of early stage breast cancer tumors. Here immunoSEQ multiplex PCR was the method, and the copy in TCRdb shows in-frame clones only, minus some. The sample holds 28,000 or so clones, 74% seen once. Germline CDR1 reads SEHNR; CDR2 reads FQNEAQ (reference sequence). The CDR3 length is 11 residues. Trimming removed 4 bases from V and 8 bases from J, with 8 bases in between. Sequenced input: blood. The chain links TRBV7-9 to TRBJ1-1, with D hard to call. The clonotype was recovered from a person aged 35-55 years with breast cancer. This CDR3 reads CASSSLGEAFF. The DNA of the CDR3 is TGTGCCAGCAGCTCCTTGGGGGAAGCTTTCTTT.